The clone carrying this T cell receptor beta chain was counted only a few times. The target antigen is unknown. Every isolated RNA sample was fully reverse transcribed, so sequencing captured expressed TCRB transcripts. Clones were sequenced by immunoSEQ multiplex PCR, and TCRdb holds only the in-frame ones, with some missing. The table has over 600,000 clones, over 10% seen once. V was pared by 0 bases and J by 7 bases, with 14 bases between. Germline V lookup: CDR1 SGDLS, CDR2 YYNGEE. There are 16 residues in the CDR3. These data come from a study of beta chain features in type 1 diabetes. The wider study: Sorted cells, some 110,000,000 in number, were examined across all samples.

Cell sorting via CD45RO/CCR7/CD25/CD127/CD95/CD27 was performed to obtain CD4+ naive, central memory, regulatory and stem cell-like memory cells. Whole-study results and caveats: Among patients with Type 1 diabetes, TCRB CDR3s were moderately but significantly shorter in every one of the four CD4+ subsets.

V and J are TRBV9 and TRBJ1-6; D is undetermined. The sequence was obtained from a man aged 25 to 45 with type 1 diabetes. Sequencing was carried out using naive CD4+ T cells from blood. The CDR3 loop is CASSVGEGARNSPLHF. CDR3 nucleotides: TGTGCCAGCAGCGTAGGTGAGGGCGCGAGAAATTCACCCCTCCACTTT.